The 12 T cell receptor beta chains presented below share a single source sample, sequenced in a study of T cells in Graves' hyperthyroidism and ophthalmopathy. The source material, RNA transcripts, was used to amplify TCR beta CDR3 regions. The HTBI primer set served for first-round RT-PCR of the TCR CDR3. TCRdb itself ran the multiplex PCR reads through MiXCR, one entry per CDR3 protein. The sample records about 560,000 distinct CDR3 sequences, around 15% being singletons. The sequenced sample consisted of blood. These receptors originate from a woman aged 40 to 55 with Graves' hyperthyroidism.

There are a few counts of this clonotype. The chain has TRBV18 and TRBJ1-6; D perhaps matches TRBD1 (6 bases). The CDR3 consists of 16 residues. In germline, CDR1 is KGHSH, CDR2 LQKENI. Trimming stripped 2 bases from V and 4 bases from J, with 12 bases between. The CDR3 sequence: CASSPWGASYNSPLHF. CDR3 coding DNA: TGTGCCAGCTCACCATGGGGGGCGTCTTATAATTCACCCCTCCACTTT.

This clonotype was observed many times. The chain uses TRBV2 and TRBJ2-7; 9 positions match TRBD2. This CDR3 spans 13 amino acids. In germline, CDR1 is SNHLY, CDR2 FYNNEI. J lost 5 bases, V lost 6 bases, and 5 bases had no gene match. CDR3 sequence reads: CASSGLAINEQYF. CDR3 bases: TGTGCCAGCAGCGGACTAGCGATCAACGAGCAGTACTTC.

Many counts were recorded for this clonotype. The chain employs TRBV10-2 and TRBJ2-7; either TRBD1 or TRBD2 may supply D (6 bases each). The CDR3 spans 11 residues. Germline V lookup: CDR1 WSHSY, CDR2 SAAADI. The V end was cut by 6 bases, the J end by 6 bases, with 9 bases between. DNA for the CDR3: TGCGCCAGCAGAGGGGGGCCCGAGCAGTACTTC. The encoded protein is CASRGGPEQYF.

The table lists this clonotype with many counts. CDR3 sequence: CASSSPGTSGTDTQYF. CDR3 bases: TGTGCCAGCAGTTCCCCCGGGACTAGCGGCACAGATACGCAGTATTTT. The J gene is TRBJ2-3, the V gene TRBV12-3 or TRBV12-4; the match to TRBD2 covers 10 bases. The CDR3 is 16 residues long. V lost 4 bases and J lost 1; bases outside the gene matches: 5.

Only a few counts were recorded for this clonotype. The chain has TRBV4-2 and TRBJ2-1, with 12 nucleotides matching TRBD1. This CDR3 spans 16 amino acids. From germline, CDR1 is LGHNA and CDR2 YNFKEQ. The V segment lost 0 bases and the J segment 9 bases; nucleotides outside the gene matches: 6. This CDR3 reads CASSQDWGQGAREQFF. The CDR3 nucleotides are TGTGCCAGCAGCCAAGATTGGGGACAGGGGGCACGTGAGCAGTTCTTC.

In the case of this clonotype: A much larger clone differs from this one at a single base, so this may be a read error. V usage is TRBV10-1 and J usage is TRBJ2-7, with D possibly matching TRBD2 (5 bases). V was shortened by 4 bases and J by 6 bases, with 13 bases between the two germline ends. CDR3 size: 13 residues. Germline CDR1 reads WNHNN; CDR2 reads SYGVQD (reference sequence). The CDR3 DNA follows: TGCGCCAGCAGTGGCGGGCGGGTTGGCGAGCAGTACTTC. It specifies CASSGGRVGEQYF.

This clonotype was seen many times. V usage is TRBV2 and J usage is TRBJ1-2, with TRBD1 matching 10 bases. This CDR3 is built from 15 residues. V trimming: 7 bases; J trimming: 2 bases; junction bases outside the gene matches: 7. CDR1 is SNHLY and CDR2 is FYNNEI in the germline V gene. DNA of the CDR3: TGTGCCAGCAACAACCGGGACAGGGGAAACTATGGCTACACCTTC. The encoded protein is CASNNRDRGNYGYTF.

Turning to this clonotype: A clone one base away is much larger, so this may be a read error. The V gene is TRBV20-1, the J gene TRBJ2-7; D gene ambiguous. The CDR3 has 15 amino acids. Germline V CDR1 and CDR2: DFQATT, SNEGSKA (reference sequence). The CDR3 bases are TGCAGTGCTAGTTCAACGGGTCCCCGCTCCTACGAGAAGTACTTC. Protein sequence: CSASSTGPRSYEKYF.

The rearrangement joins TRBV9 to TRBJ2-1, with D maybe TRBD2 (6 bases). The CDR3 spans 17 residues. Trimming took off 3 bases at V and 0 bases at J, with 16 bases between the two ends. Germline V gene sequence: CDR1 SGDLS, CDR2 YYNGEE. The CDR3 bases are TGTGCCAGCAGCGGGGGAGGCGGCCCCAGCTCCTACAATGAGCAGTTCTTC. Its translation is CASSGGGGPSSYNEQFF.

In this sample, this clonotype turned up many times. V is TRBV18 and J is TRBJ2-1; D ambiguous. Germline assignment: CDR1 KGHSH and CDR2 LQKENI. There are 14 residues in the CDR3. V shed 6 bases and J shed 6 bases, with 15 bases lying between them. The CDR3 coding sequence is TGTGCCAGCTCCCATGGGGTATCAAGCAATGAGCAGTTCTTC. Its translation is CASSHGVSSNEQFF.

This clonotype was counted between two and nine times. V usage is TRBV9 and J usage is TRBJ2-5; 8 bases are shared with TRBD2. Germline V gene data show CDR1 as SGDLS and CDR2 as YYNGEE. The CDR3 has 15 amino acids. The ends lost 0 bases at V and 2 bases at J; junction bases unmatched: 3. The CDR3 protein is CASSVAGGPQETQYF. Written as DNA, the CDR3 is TGTGCCAGCAGCGTAGCGGGAGGGCCTCAAGAGACCCAGTACTTC.

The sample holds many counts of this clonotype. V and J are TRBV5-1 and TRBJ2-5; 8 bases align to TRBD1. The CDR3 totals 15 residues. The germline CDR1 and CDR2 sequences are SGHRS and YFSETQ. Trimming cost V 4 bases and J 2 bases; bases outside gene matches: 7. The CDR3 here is CASSPDRVGQETQYF. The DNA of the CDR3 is TGCGCCAGCAGCCCGGACAGGGTCGGACAAGAGACCCAGTACTTC.